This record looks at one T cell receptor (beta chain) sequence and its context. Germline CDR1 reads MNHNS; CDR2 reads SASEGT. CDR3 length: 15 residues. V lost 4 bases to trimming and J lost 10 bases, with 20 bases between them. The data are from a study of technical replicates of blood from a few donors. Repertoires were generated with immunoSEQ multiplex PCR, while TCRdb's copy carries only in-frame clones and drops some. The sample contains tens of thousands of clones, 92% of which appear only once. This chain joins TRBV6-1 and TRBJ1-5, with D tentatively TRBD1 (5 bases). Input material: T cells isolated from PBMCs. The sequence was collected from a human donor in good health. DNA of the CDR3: TGTGCCAGCAGTGTACTCCCGGGGGACCCAAAACCCCAGCATTTT. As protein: CASSVLPGDPKPQHF.